This T cell receptor beta chain derives from a study of CD8 T cells in ankylosing spondylitis. Study findings and constraints: The authors reported significant enrichment of disease-linked clones in matched ankylosing spondylitis synovial fluid.

On this clonotype itself: No antigen is known for it. The junction shows a germline mismatch at one end, possibly a read error.

Libraries for TCR beta were made by quantitative 5'-RACE with molecular barcodes. MiXCR, run by TCRdb on the 5' RACE reads, gives a single entry per CDR3 protein. The sample yields approximately 260,000 distinct CDR3 sequences, 18% seen once. Germline V gene data show CDR1 as DFQATT and CDR2 as SNEGSKA (reference sequence). This CDR3 is built from 13 residues. The sequenced sample was blood, either unsorted or a sorted T cell fraction (not recorded which). The receptor comes from a male donor with ankylosing spondylitis or in good health (not recorded which). The genes are TRBV20-1 and TRBJ2-7, with TRBD1 matching 8 bases. The CDR3 sequence is CSATGGVSSEQYF. The CDR3 DNA follows: TGCAGTGCTACAGGGGGCGTTTCCTCCGAGCAGTACTTC.